This T cell receptor beta chain was identified during a study of CD8 T cells in Susac syndrome. About 0.45 to 1 ug RNA was reverse transcribed with random hexamers. An immunoSEQ multiplex PCR generated amplified TCR beta CDR3 products spanning 54 Vbeta and 13 Jbeta. TCRdb processed the immunoSEQ multiplex PCR reads anew with MiXCR; each CDR3 protein has one entry. The table has around 190,000 distinct CDR3 sequences, around 96% seen once; the top ten hold approximately 0.098%. Study outcomes and limitations: By the study's own acknowledgment, its TCR sequencing and HLA analysis included relatively few individuals.

About this clonotype: Its target is unknown.

This CDR3 spans 15 amino acids. V lost 1 base to trimming and J lost 7 bases; unmatched junction nucleotides: 8. The germline V gene has CDR1 SGHVS and CDR2 FQNEAQ. This TCR came from a human donor in good health. This chain joins TRBV7-8 and TRBJ2-7, with 9 positions matching TRBD2. The sequenced sample consisted of CD4+ T cells from PBMCs. In DNA form, the CDR3 reads TGTGCCAGCAGCTTAGAGGCTAGCGGGAATAGGGAGCAGTACTTC. The encoded protein is CASSLEASGNREQYF.